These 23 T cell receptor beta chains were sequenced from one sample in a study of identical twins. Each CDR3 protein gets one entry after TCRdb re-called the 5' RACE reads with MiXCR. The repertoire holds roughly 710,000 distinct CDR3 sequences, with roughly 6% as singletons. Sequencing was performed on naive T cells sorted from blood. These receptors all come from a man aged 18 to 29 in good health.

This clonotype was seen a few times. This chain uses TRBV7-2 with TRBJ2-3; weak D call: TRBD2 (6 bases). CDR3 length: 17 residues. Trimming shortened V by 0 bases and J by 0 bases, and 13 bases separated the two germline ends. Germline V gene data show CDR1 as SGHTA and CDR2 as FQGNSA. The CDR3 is CASSLAPLALSTDTQYF. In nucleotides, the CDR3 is TGTGCCAGCAGCTTAGCCCCCCTAGCGCTGAGCACAGATACGCAGTATTTT.

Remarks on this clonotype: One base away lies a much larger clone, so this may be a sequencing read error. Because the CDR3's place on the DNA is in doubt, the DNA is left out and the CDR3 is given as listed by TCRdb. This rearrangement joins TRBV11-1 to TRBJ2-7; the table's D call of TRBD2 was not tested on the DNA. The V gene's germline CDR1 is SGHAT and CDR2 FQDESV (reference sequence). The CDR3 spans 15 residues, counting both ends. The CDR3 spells CASSSVAGGSYEQCV.

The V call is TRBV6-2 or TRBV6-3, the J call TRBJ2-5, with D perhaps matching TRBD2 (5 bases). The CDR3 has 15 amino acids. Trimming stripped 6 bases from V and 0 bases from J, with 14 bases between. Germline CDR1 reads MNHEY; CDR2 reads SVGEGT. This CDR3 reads CASRRERTYQETQYF. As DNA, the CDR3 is TGTGCCAGCAGGAGGGAGCGGACGTACCAAGAGACCCAGTACTTC.

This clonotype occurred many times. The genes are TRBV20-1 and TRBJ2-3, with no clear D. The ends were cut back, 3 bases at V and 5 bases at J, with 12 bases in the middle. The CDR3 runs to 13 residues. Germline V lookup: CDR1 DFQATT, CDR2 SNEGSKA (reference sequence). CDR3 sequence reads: CSARWSRGDTQYF. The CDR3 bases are TGCAGTGCTAGGTGGAGCCGCGGAGATACGCAGTATTTT.

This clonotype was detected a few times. This CDR3 reads CASSPLASPYEQYV. The CDR3 DNA sequence: TGTGCCAGCAGTCCTCTGGCTAGCCCATACGAGCAGTACGTC. This chain uses TRBV27 with TRBJ2-7, with a weak D call TRBD2 (5 bases). This CDR3 region has 14 residues. Deletions cut 5 bases from V and 4 bases from J, with 15 bases between. The germline gives CDR1 MNHEY, CDR2 SMNVEV (reference sequence).

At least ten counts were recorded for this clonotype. The CDR3 DNA is TGTGCCAGCAGGTCCACTAGCGGGAGTTACAATGAGCAGTTCTTC. Translation: CASRSTSGSYNEQFF. The chain recombines TRBV12-3 or TRBV12-4 with TRBJ2-1, with TRBD2 matching over 11 bases. The CDR3 has 15 residues. Losses at the gene ends were 6 bases for V and 4 bases for J; bases not matched to a gene: 5.

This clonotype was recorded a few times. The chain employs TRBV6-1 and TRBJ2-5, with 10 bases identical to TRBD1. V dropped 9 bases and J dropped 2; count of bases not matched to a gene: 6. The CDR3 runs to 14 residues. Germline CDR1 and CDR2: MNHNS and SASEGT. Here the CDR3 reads CASVTGGQQETQYF. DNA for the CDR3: TGTGCCAGTGTGACAGGGGGCCAACAAGAGACCCAGTACTTC.

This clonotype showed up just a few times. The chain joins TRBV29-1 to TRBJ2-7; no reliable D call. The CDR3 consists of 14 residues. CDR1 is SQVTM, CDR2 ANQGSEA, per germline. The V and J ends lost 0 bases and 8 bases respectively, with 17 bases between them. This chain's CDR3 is CSVEDPNRMVQQYF. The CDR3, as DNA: TGCAGCGTTGAAGATCCAAACAGAATGGTGCAGCAGTACTTC.

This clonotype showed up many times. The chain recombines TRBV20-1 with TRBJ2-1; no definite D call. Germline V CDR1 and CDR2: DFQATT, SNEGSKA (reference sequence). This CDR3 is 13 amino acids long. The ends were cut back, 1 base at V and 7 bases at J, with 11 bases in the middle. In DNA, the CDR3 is TGCAGTGCTAGAGCAGTACAGATGAATGAGCAGTTCTTC. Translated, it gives CSARAVQMNEQFF.

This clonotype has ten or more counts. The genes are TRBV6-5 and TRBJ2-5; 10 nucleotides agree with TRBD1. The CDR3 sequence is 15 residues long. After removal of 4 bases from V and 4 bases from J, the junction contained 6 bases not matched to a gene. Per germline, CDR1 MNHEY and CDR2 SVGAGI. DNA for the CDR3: TGTGCCAGCAGTTGGCAGACAGGGGGCTTAGAGACCCAGTACTTC. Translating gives CASSWQTGGLETQYF.

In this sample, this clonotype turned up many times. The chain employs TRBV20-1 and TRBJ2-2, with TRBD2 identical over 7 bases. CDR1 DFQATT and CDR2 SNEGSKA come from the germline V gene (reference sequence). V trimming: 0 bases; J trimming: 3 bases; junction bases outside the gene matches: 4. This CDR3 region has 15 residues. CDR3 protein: CSARDQGLHTGELFF. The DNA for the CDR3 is TGCAGTGCTAGAGATCAGGGACTACACACCGGGGAGCTGTTTTTT.

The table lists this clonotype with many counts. The CDR3 region has the DNA TGCGCCAGCAGCCTGGAGCGGGTAAGGTTAAGTGAGCAGTTCTTC. Its translation is CASSLERVRLSEQFF. The chain recombines TRBV5-1 with TRBJ2-1, with D perhaps matching TRBD2 (6 bases). Germline CDR1 SGHRS, CDR2 YFSETQ. The V and J ends lost 4 bases and 9 bases respectively, with 20 bases between them. The CDR3 has 15 residues.

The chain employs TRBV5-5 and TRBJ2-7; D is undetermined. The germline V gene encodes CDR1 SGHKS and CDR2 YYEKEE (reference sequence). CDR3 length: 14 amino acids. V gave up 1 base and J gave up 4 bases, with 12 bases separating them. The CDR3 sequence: CASSLKSGHYEQYV. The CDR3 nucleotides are TGTGCCAGCAGCTTGAAATCCGGCCATTACGAGCAGTACGTC.

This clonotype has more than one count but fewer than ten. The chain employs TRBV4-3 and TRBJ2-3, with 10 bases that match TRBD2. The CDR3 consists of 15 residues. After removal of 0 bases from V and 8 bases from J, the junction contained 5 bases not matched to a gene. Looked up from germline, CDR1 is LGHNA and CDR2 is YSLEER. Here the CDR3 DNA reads TGCGCCAGCAGCCAAGAGGCTAGCGGGAGTCGTACGCAGTATTTT. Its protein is CASSQEASGSRTQYF.

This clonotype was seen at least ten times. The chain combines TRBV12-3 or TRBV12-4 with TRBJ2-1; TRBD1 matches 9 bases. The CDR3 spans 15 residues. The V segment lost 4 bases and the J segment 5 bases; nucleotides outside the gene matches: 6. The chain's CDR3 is CASSSGQGFHNEQFF. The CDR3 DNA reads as TGTGCCAGCAGTTCGGGACAGGGATTCCACAATGAGCAGTTCTTC.

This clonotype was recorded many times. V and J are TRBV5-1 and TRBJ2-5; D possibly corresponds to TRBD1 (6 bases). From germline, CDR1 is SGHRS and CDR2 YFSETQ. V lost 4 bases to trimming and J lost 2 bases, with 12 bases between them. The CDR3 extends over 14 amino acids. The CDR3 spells CASSVNRVQETQYF. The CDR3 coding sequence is TGCGCCAGCAGCGTCAACAGGGTTCAAGAGACCCAGTACTTC.

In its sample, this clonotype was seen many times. Written as DNA, the CDR3 is TGTGCCAGCAGCGTAGCTAGGTCCTCTGAAGCTTTCTTT. As protein: CASSVARSSEAFF. The chain has TRBV9 and TRBJ1-1; D remains ambiguous. Germline V gene sequence: CDR1 SGDLS, CDR2 YYNGEE. The V gene lost 0 bases and the J gene lost 6 bases, with 9 bases spanning the gap. The CDR3 runs to 13 residues.

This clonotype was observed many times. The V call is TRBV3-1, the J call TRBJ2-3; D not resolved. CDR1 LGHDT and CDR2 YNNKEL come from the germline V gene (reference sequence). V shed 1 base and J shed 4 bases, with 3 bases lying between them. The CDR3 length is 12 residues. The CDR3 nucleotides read TGTGCCAGCAGCCAAGCCTCAGATACGCAGTATTTT. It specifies CASSQASDTQYF.

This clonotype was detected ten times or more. CDR3 region: CSARDGLETQYF. The CDR3 coding sequence is TGCAGTGCTAGGGATGGCTTGGAGACCCAGTACTTC. This sequence joins TRBV20-1 and TRBJ2-5, with D unresolved. Germline CDR1 is DFQATT and CDR2 is SNEGSKA (reference sequence). The V and J ends lost 3 bases and 5 bases respectively, with 10 bases between them. The CDR3 spans 12 residues.

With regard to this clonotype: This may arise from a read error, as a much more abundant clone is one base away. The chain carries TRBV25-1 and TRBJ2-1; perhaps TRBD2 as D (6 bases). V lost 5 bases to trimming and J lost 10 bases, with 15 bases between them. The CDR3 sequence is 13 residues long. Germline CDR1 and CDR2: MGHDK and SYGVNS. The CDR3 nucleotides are TGTGCCAGCAGTCCGGGAGCAAAGGGAGAGCAGTTCTTC. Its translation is CASSPGAKGEQFF.

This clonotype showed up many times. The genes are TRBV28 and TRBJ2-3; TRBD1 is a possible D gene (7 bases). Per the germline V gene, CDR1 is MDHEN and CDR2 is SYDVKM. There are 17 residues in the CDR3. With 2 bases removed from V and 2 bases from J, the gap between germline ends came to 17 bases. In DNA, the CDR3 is TGTGCCAGCAGTTTACTCACTCGGAGGGGGCCCACAGATACGCAGTATTTT. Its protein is CASSLLTRRGPTDTQYF.

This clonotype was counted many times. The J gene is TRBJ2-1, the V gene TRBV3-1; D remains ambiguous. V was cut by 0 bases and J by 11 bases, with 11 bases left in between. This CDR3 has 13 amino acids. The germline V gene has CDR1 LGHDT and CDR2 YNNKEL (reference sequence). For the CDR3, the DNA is TGTGCCAGCAGCCAAGACCCTGCCGGTCAGCAGTTCTTC. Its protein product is CASSQDPAGQQFF.

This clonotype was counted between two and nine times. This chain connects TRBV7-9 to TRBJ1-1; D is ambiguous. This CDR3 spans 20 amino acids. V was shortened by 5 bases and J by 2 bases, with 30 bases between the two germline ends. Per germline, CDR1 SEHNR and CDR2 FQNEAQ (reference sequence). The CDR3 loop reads CASSPTGLRGETMKNTEAFF. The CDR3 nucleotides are TGTGCCAGCAGCCCTACCGGTCTACGGGGTGAAACAATGAAAAACACTGAAGCTTTCTTT.